The 20 T cell receptor beta chains below come from one sample, sequenced in a study of blood T cell repertoires in COVID-19. Only in-frame clones appear in the TCRdb table, and some are missing; sequencing was by immunoSEQ multiplex PCR. The sample yields approximately 260,000 clones, 88% seen once. The sequenced sample consisted of peripheral blood. These receptor sequences come from a woman aged 65 to 85 with COVID-19, enrolled during active disease.

CDR3 in DNA: TGTGCCAGCGCCGGAGGGGCTGGAAACACCATATATTTT. Translating it yields CASAGGAGNTIYF. The chain links TRBV6-5 to TRBJ1-3; weak D call: TRBD1 (5 bases). The V and J ends lost 8 bases and 2 bases respectively, with 10 bases between them. CDR1 is MNHEY and CDR2 is SVGAGI in the germline V gene. This CDR3 spans 13 amino acids.

The V call is TRBV10-3, the J call TRBJ1-6; TRBD1 matches at 8 bases. Germline values: CDR1 ENHRY, CDR2 SYGVKD. The CDR3 consists of 13 residues. V shed 6 bases, J shed 10 bases, and the junction held 5 bases outside the gene matches. CDR3 residues: CAIRTGDESPLHF. CDR3 bases: TGTGCCATCAGGACAGGGGATGAATCACCCCTCCACTTT.

The chain has TRBV7-9 and TRBJ1-1; weak D call: TRBD1 (6 bases). Germline V lookup: CDR1 SEHNR, CDR2 FQNEAQ (reference sequence). V was cut by 4 bases and J by 0 bases, with 12 bases left in between. There are 15 residues in the CDR3. The CDR3 spells CASSYEGGMNTEAFF. CDR3 DNA: TGTGCCAGCAGCTATGAGGGGGGGATGAACACTGAAGCTTTCTTT.

V and J are TRBV4-3 and TRBJ2-7, with 8 bases lining up with TRBD2. V lost 0 bases to trimming and J lost 2 bases; unmatched junction nucleotides: 6. Per the germline V gene, CDR1 is LGHNA and CDR2 is YSLEER. The CDR3 runs 16 residues. The CDR3 DNA follows: TGCGCCAGCAGCCAAGATCGTATAGCGGGGACCTACGAGCAGTACTTC. Translated, it gives CASSQDRIAGTYEQYF.

The gene calls are TRBV6-5 and TRBJ2-1, with TRBD2 matching 9 bases. Germline V lookup: CDR1 MNHEY, CDR2 SVGAGI. V lost 0 bases, J lost 9 bases, and 3 bases stayed unmatched. CDR3 size: 14 residues. The CDR3 here is CASSYSVREGEQFF. CDR3 sequence (DNA): TGTGCCAGCAGTTACTCGGTGCGGGAGGGTGAGCAGTTCTTC.

This chain connects TRBV5-1 to TRBJ1-6; weak D call: TRBD1 (6 bases). This CDR3 is built from 17 residues. Germline V lookup: CDR1 SGHRS, CDR2 YFSETQ. Trimming removed 4 bases at V and 7 bases at J, with 21 bases between. The CDR3 reads CASSQLRDGGPNSPLHF. The CDR3 DNA is TGCGCCAGCAGCCAACTCCGGGACGGGGGGCCAAATTCACCCCTCCACTTT. The full variable domain, rest sourced from reference TRBV5-1 and TRBJ1-6, is KAGVTQTPRYLIKTRGQQVTLSCSPISGHRSVSWYQQTPGQGLQFLFEYFSETQRNKGNFPGRFSGRQFSNSRSEMNVSTLELGDSALYLCASSQLRDGGPNSPLHFGNGTRLTVT.

This chain uses TRBV12-3 or TRBV12-4 with TRBJ2-7; TRBD2 is a possible D gene (6 bases). The V end was cut by 7 bases, the J end by 7 bases, with 11 bases between. The CDR3 totals 11 residues. In nucleotides, the CDR3 is TGTGCCAGCACGCACGGAGGGGAGCAGTACTTC. It is translated as CASTHGGEQYF.

This clone has a single count. The chain employs TRBV18 and TRBJ2-5; no reliable D call. CDR3 length: 13 amino acids. Trimming took off 5 bases at V and 4 bases at J, with 11 bases between the two ends. In germline, CDR1 is KGHSH, CDR2 LQKENI. This CDR3 reads CASSARSSETQYF. CDR3 bases: TGTGCCAGCTCAGCTAGAAGTTCAGAGACCCAGTACTTC.

This clone came up a few times. This chain links TRBV6-5 with TRBJ1-2; 8 bases fit TRBD1. Germline CDR1 is MNHEY and CDR2 is SVGAGI. The V and J ends lost 2 bases and 4 bases, in that order; junction bases with no gene match: 0. There are 13 residues in the CDR3. CDR3 coding DNA: TGTGCCAGCAGTTACGACAGGGGCTATGGCTACACCTTC. Its translation is CASSYDRGYGYTF.

The chain carries TRBV27 and TRBJ1-5, with D possibly being TRBD1 (6 bases). The germline CDR1 and CDR2 sequences are MNHEY and SMNVEV (reference sequence). V gave up 5 bases and J gave up 3 bases, with 11 bases separating them. The CDR3 is 14 residues long. CDR3 DNA: TGTGCCAGCAGTGTCAACAGGGCCAATCAGCCCCAGCATTTT. It specifies CASSVNRANQPQHF.

The chain employs TRBV5-1 and TRBJ2-2; 14 nucleotides match TRBD2. V was clipped by 6 bases and J by 4 bases; unmatched bases: 8. The CDR3 length is 17 residues. CDR1 is SGHRS, CDR2 YFSETQ, per germline. For the CDR3, the DNA is TGCGCCAGCAACCCGGGACTAGCGGGAGTACCCACCGGGGAGCTGTTTTTT. It codes for CASNPGLAGVPTGELFF.

J is TRBJ1-2 and V is TRBV12-3 or TRBV12-4; 7 nucleotides agree with TRBD1. CDR3 length equals 13 residues. V trimming: 3 bases; J trimming: 4 bases; junction bases outside the gene matches: 2. CDR3 protein: CASSLGQSYGYTF. The CDR3 DNA sequence: TGTGCCAGCAGTTTGGGACAGTCCTATGGCTACACCTTC.

V usage is TRBV27 and J usage is TRBJ2-7, with 9 nucleotides matching TRBD1. J gave up 3 bases and V 6 bases, and 6 bases lay outside the gene matches. CDR3 length: 14 residues. Germline values: CDR1 MNHEY, CDR2 SMNVEV (reference sequence). The CDR3 loop is CASRDRGKVYEQYF. In nucleotides, the CDR3 is TGTGCCAGCAGGGACAGGGGAAAAGTCTACGAGCAGTACTTC.

This chain uses TRBV5-4 with TRBJ2-5; D is perhaps TRBD2 (6 bases). Germline CDR1 reads SGHNT; CDR2 reads YYREEE (reference sequence). V gave up 4 bases and J gave up 5 bases, with 9 bases separating them. The length of the CDR3 is 12 residues. CDR3 coding DNA: TGTGCCAGCAGCCGACTAGGGGAGACCCAGTACTTC. Its translation: CASSRLGETQYF.

The chain has TRBV2 and TRBJ2-7, with 7 bases lining up with TRBD1. The germline V gene has CDR1 SNHLY and CDR2 FYNNEI. CDR3 length equals 15 residues. The V segment lost 3 bases and the J segment 2 bases; nucleotides outside the gene matches: 7. CDR3 DNA sequence: TGTGCCAGCAGTGATTTCGGGACAGCCGCCTACGAGCAGTACTTC. Residues: CASSDFGTAAYEQYF.

The rearrangement links TRBV19 to TRBJ2-1, with 8 bases lining up with TRBD1. V trimming: 1 base; J trimming: 7 bases; junction bases outside the gene matches: 12. This CDR3 is 17 amino acids long. Per the germline V gene, CDR1 is LNHDA and CDR2 is SQIVND (reference sequence). The CDR3 loop reads CASSIAGVAGGKNEQFF. The CDR3 DNA is TGTGCCAGTAGTATAGCAGGAGTAGCAGGGGGCAAGAATGAGCAGTTCTTC.

This chain connects TRBV6-2 or TRBV6-3 to TRBJ1-5; 9 nucleotides line up with TRBD1. CDR1 MNHEY and CDR2 SVGEGT come from the germline V gene. J gave up 9 bases and V 6 bases, and 18 bases lay outside the gene matches. The CDR3 covers 17 residues. The CDR3 DNA is TGTGCCAGCAGCCTGGGACAGGGTGGGCGAAAGGCCCTGCCCCAGCATTTT. Protein: CASSLGQGGRKALPQHF.

The rearrangement uses TRBV11-3 and TRBJ1-1; maybe TRBD1 (6 bases). V lost 1 base and J lost 9, with 6 bases in between. The CDR3 contains 11 residues. The germline V gene has CDR1 SGHNT and CDR2 YENEEA. CDR3 residues: CASSLGGQAFF. The CDR3 nucleotides read TGTGCCAGCAGCTTAGGGGGGCAAGCTTTCTTT.

The J gene is TRBJ2-7, the V gene TRBV19; possible D gene TRBD1, 6 bases. Looked up from germline, CDR1 is LNHDA and CDR2 is SQIVND (reference sequence). The CDR3 runs to 15 residues. V was clipped by 5 bases and J by 2 bases, with 16 bases between them. The CDR3 DNA sequence: TGTGCCAGTAGTCCTACCGGGACACCTACCTACGAGCAGTACTTC. This translates into CASSPTGTPTYEQYF.

This sequence joins TRBV28 and TRBJ1-2; 7 bases match TRBD1. The CDR3 has 14 amino acids. CDR1 and CDR2 from the germline V gene are MDHEN and SYDVKM. V trimming: 6 bases; J trimming: 2 bases; junction bases outside the gene matches: 6. In nucleotides, the CDR3 is TGTGCCAGCAGGGTGACAGGGCTCAACTATGGCTACACCTTC. Its translation is CASRVTGLNYGYTF.